This T cell receptor beta chain was found in a study of blood T cell repertoires in COVID-19. This CDR3 has 17 amino acids. Germline assignment: CDR1 SGHVS and CDR2 FNYEAQ. V shed 5 bases and J shed 4 bases, with 22 bases lying between them. Clones were read by immunoSEQ multiplex PCR, and TCRdb kept only the in-frame ones, dropping some. This sample carries about 260,000 clones, 75% to 90% of them seen once, and the ten largest clones take 8% to 9.5%. The sequencing sample was made of peripheral blood. The gene calls are TRBV7-6 and TRBJ2-3; D is perhaps TRBD2 (7 bases). This receptor was identified in a human donor in a cohort sampled during active COVID-19. The CDR3 reads CASSARGWGGLSDTQYF. The CDR3 nucleotides are TGTGCCAGCAGCGCTAGAGGCTGGGGGGGGCTATCAGATACGCAGTATTTT.